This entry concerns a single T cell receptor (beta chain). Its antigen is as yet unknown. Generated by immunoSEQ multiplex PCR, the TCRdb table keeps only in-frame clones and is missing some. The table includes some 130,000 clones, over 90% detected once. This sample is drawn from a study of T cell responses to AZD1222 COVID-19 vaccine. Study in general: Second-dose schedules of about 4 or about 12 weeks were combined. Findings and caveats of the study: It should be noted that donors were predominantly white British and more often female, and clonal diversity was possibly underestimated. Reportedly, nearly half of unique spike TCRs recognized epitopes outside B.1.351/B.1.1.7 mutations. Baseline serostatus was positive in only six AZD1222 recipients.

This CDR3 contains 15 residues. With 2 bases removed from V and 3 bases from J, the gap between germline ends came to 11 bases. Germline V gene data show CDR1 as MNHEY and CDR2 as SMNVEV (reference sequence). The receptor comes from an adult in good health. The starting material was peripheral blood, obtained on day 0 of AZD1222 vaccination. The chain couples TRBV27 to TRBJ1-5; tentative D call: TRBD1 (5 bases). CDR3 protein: CASSLNGGDNQPQHF. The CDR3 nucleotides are TGTGCCAGCAGTTTAAATGGAGGGGACAATCAGCCCCAGCATTTT.